These 18 T cell receptor beta chains were all obtained from the same sample, sequenced in a study of radiation and T cells in renal cell carcinoma. Time point of the sample: blood 4 weeks post-SBRT, at nephrectomy. Treatment specified: 15 Gy SBRT to primary tumor, nephrectomy 4 weeks later. Assay used: immunoSEQ multiplex PCR; TCRdb lists only in-frame clones, some missing. The repertoire holds approximately 80,000 clones, approximately 90% seen once, with roughly 5.4% in the top ten. The input for sequencing was blood, taken from a patient whose treatment included radiotherapy and nephrectomy. Receptors originate from a woman in her sixties or seventies with renal cell carcinoma.

This chain joins TRBV11-2 and TRBJ2-6; tentatively, D is TRBD2 (5 bases). Germline lookup yields CDR1 SGHAT and CDR2 FQNNGV. CDR3 length: 16 residues. V was clipped by 5 bases and J by 2 bases, with 13 bases between them. As DNA, the CDR3 is TGTGCCAGCAGCCAAACGATGGGAGCTGGGGCCAACGTCCTGACTTTC. Amino acid sequence: CASSQTMGAGANVLTF.

The rearrangement joins TRBV4-2 to TRBJ1-2; 7 positions agree with TRBD1. Germline-derived CDR1 and CDR2 are LGHNA and YNFKEQ. This CDR3 has 14 residues. J was trimmed by 8 bases and V by 0 bases; bases with no gene match: 6. In DNA form, the CDR3 reads TGTGCCAGCAGCCAAGATGTGACAGGGCTCGGCTACACCTTC. Translation: CASSQDVTGLGYTF.

The chain has TRBV6-5 and TRBJ2-7, with no clear D. V lost 0 bases, J lost 7 bases, and 10 bases lay in between. CDR3 length: 13 amino acids. CDR1 is MNHEY, CDR2 SVGAGI, per germline. The DNA of the CDR3 is TGTGCCAGCAGTTACTCAAGGGTCGGGGAGCAGTACTTC. It translates to CASSYSRVGEQYF.

The J gene is TRBJ1-5, the V gene TRBV15; D perhaps matches TRBD1 (5 bases). The germline CDR1 and CDR2 sequences are LNHNV and YYDKDF (reference sequence). Trimming removed 1 base from V and 7 bases from J, with 14 bases in between. The CDR3 length is 15 residues. CDR3 residues: CATSRGRSRTQPQHF. CDR3 bases: TGTGCCACCAGCAGAGGGAGGAGCAGGACACAGCCCCAGCATTTT.

V usage is TRBV5-1 and J usage is TRBJ2-1; 12 nucleotides match TRBD2. Germline V gene sequence: CDR1 SGHRS, CDR2 YFSETQ. CDR3 length: 15 residues. After removal of 3 bases from V and 5 bases from J, the junction contained 3 bases not matched to a gene. CDR3 DNA: TGCGCCAGCAGCTCGACTAGCGGGGGAGACAATGAGCAGTTCTTC. Its translation is CASSSTSGGDNEQFF.

The V gene is TRBV7-2, the J gene TRBJ1-3; 8 nucleotides match TRBD1. J was trimmed by 5 bases and V by 5 bases; bases with no gene match: 14. CDR1 is SGHTA and CDR2 is FQGNSA in the germline V gene. This CDR3 has 17 amino acids. CDR3 loop: CASSPRTGLVNRNTIYF. In DNA form, the CDR3 reads TGTGCCAGCAGCCCTCGGACAGGGCTTGTTAACAGAAACACCATATATTTT.

V usage is TRBV5-4 and J usage is TRBJ2-2, with 9 bases aligning to TRBD1. After removal of 2 bases from V and 3 bases from J, the junction contained 2 bases not matched to a gene. CDR3 size: 15 residues. The germline CDR1 and CDR2 sequences are SGHNT and YYREEE (reference sequence). CDR3 coding DNA: TGTGCCAGCAGCTTCCGGGACAGGGACACCGGGGAGCTGTTTTTT. Amino acid sequence: CASSFRDRDTGELFF.

The chain employs TRBV27 and TRBJ1-1; D remains ambiguous. The ends were cut back, 4 bases at V and 3 bases at J, with 15 bases in the middle. The CDR3 loop spans 15 amino acids. CDR1 MNHEY and CDR2 SMNVEV come from the germline V gene (reference sequence). This chain's CDR3 is CASSSVVSRYTEAFF. The CDR3 nucleotides are TGTGCCAGCAGTTCCGTTGTGAGTCGATACACTGAAGCTTTCTTT.

V and J are TRBV7-9 and TRBJ1-1; 9 bases are a match to TRBD1. V gave up 4 bases and J gave up 2 bases; unmatched junction bases: 8. CDR3 length equals 16 residues. CDR1 is SEHNR and CDR2 is FQNEAQ in the germline V gene (reference sequence). CDR3 protein: CASSSSGQGKNTEAFF. CDR3 DNA: TGTGCCAGCAGCTCCTCAGGACAGGGGAAAAACACTGAAGCTTTCTTT.

The chain combines TRBV7-3 with TRBJ2-2, with a possible D match to TRBD1 (5 bases). V was pared by 5 bases and J by 1 base, with 14 bases between. From germline, CDR1 is SGHTA and CDR2 FQGTGA. This CDR3 region has 16 residues. CDR3 region: CASSPRAGWNTGELFF. DNA of the CDR3: TGTGCCAGCAGCCCAAGAGCAGGGTGGAACACCGGGGAGCTGTTTTTT. The complete variable domain, with remaining parts taken from reference TRBV7-3 and TRBJ2-2, reads GAGVSQTPSNKVTEKGKYVELRCDPISGHTALYWYRQSLGQGPEFLIYFQGTGAADDSGLPNDRFFAVRPEGSVSTLKIQRTERGDSAVYLCASSPRAGWNTGELFFGEGSRLTVL.

J is TRBJ2-1 and V is TRBV5-1; TRBD2 matches 13 bases. This CDR3 comprises 17 residues. Germline V gives CDR1 SGHRS, CDR2 YFSETQ. The V gene end was trimmed by 0 bases and the J gene end by 1 base; junction bases not matched to a gene: 1. This CDR3 is CASSLGLAGGSYNEQFF. DNA for the CDR3: TGCGCCAGCAGCTTGGGACTAGCGGGGGGTTCCTACAATGAGCAGTTCTTC.

The gene calls are TRBV19 and TRBJ2-7, with D possibly matching TRBD1 (6 bases). The V gene lost 4 bases and the J gene lost 7 bases, with 14 bases spanning the gap. CDR1 LNHDA and CDR2 SQIVND come from the germline V gene (reference sequence). The length of the CDR3 is 13 residues. The CDR3 DNA sequence: TGTGCCAGTAGTAACTTACAGGGTGGGGAGCAGTACTTC. Protein: CASSNLQGGEQYF.

The count of this clone is one. The chain employs TRBV5-1 and TRBJ2-7; perhaps TRBD1 as D (6 bases). Trimming pared 0 bases from V and 2 bases from J, leaving 12 bases between. Germline V gene sequence: CDR1 SGHRS, CDR2 YFSETQ. This CDR3 is built from 15 residues. The CDR3 DNA sequence: TGCGCCAGCAGCTTGGGGGGGCTAAAGGCCTACGAGCAGTACTTC. This codes for CASSLGGLKAYEQYF.

The rearrangement joins TRBV28 to TRBJ1-5; 7 bases map to TRBD1. CDR3 size: 15 residues. Losses at the gene ends were 6 bases for V and 2 bases for J; bases not matched to a gene: 7. Germline lookup yields CDR1 MDHEN and CDR2 SYDVKM. The CDR3 region has the DNA TGTGCCAGCAGGGGGACAGACGGGGGCAATCAGCCCCAGCATTTT. This encodes CASRGTDGGNQPQHF. Variable domain in full (rest from reference TRBV28 and TRBJ1-5): DVKVTQSSRYLVKRTGEKVFLECVQDMDHENMFWYRQDPGLGLRLIYFSYDVKMKEKGDIPEGYSVSREKKERFSLILESASTNQTSMYLCASRGTDGGNQPQHFGDGTRLSIL.

CDR3 bases: TGTGCCAGCAGCGTAGGCAGCGGGGGGCAAAATGAGCAGTTCTTC. Amino acid sequence: CASSVGSGGQNEQFF. The chain employs TRBV9 and TRBJ2-1, with 9 bases matching TRBD2. CDR1 is SGDLS and CDR2 is YYNGEE in the germline V gene. This CDR3 spans 15 amino acids. After removal of 0 bases from V and 7 bases from J, the junction contained 5 bases not matched to a gene. The variable domain in full, completed from reference TRBV9 and TRBJ2-1, reads DSGVTQTPKHLITATGQRVTLRCSPRSGDLSVYWYQQSLDQGLQFLIQYYNGEERAKGNILERFSAQQFPDLHSELNLSSLELGDSALYFCASSVGSGGQNEQFFGPGTRLTVL.

The J gene is TRBJ1-2, the V gene TRBV18, with 7 bases aligning to TRBD1. Losses at the gene ends were 0 bases for V and 6 bases for J; bases not matched to a gene: 10. The CDR3 length is 16 residues. Per the germline V gene, CDR1 is KGHSH and CDR2 is LQKENI. CDR3 sequence reads: CASSPPPGQHIHGYTF. The CDR3 coding sequence is TGTGCCAGCTCACCACCCCCGGGACAGCATATCCATGGCTACACCTTC.

The V call is TRBV6-1, the J call TRBJ2-3, with D perhaps TRBD1 or TRBD2 (5 bases each). This CDR3 contains 14 residues. Looked up from germline, CDR1 is MNHNS and CDR2 is SASEGT. Trimming stripped 0 bases from V and 9 bases from J, with 13 bases between. The CDR3 reads CASSEAGTPWTQYF. CDR3 nucleotides: TGTGCCAGCAGTGAAGCAGGGACCCCCTGGACGCAGTATTTT.

The chain carries TRBV6-6 and TRBJ2-3, with unresolved D. Between the trimmed V and J ends, which lost 2 bases and 6 bases, there was a span of 15 bases. The germline gives CDR1 MNHNY, CDR2 SVGAGI (reference sequence). The CDR3 sequence is 15 residues long. CDR3 DNA sequence: TGTGCCAGCAGTTACCCGGCCGTGTCCGGGGATACGCAGTATTTT. This encodes CASSYPAVSGDTQYF.